The entry below describes one TCR beta chain. The data are from a study of shared clonotypes between healthy human individuals. The data were produced by immunoSEQ multiplex PCR, yet TCRdb's version contains in-frame clones alone and is incomplete. The sample includes 1.5 million to 1.9 million clones, approximately 98% of them seen just once. CDR1 and CDR2 (germline): LGHNA, YSLEER. V lost 1 base and J lost 7; bases outside the gene matches: 8. The CDR3 contains 17 residues. The specimen sequenced was naive CD4+ T cells sorted from blood. Subset defined: CD45RA+ positively selected. The chain couples TRBV4-3 to TRBJ2-2; 11 nucleotides line up with TRBD2. The clonotype comes from a man aged 25 to 45 in good health. The CDR3, as DNA: TGCGCCAGCAGCCAAGCCACGGGACTAGCGGTCGGCGGGGAGCTGTTTTTT. Residues: CASSQATGLAVGGELFF.